This passage covers 9 T cell receptor beta chains from one sample sequenced in a study of blood T cell repertoires in COVID-19. Clones were read by immunoSEQ multiplex PCR, and TCRdb kept only the in-frame ones, dropping some. Here the sample spans 95,000 to 150,000 clones, less than 75% being singletons. The sequenced sample was peripheral blood. The source of these receptors is a human donor with acute or convalescent COVID-19. The donor label of this sample is uncertain.

The chain carries TRBV13 and TRBJ2-3; 9 bases are shared with TRBD2. The junction had 6 bases not matched to a gene; V was cut back by 5 bases and J by 3 bases. Germline CDR1 and CDR2: PRHDT and FYEKMQ (reference sequence). This CDR3 spans 15 amino acids. DNA of the CDR3: TGTGCCAGCAGCCTTAGCGGGGGCCCGACAGATACGCAGTATTTT. This translates into CASSLSGGPTDTQYF.

This clone has more than one count but fewer than ten. The rearrangement links TRBV6-5 to TRBJ1-1; 7 bases match TRBD1. CDR1 and CDR2 (germline): MNHEY, SVGAGI. With 6 bases clipped from V and 8 bases from J, the junction kept 9 bases outside the gene matches. The CDR3 is made up of 13 amino acids. CDR3 protein: CASRDRWQGEAFF. CDR3 coding DNA: TGTGCCAGCAGGGACAGGTGGCAAGGGGAAGCTTTCTTT.

V usage is TRBV2 and J usage is TRBJ1-5; 7 nucleotides align to TRBD1. Germline loops: CDR1 SNHLY, CDR2 FYNNEI. V lost 1 base to trimming and J lost 6 bases; unmatched junction nucleotides: 9. The CDR3 totals 16 residues. CDR3 region: CASSEEGRGSRQPQHF. DNA for the CDR3: TGTGCCAGCAGTGAAGAGGGCAGGGGGTCTCGTCAGCCCCAGCATTTT.

V is TRBV18 and J is TRBJ2-3; D uncertain. Trimming took off 2 bases at V and 0 bases at J, with 6 bases between the two ends. CDR1 and CDR2 (germline): KGHSH, LQKENI. The CDR3 loop spans 14 amino acids. As DNA, the CDR3 is TGTGCCAGCTCACCAGCACACAGCACAGATACGCAGTATTTT. It yields the protein CASSPAHSTDTQYF.

The chain recombines TRBV6-5 with TRBJ1-6; 8 bases line up with TRBD1. This CDR3 contains 14 residues. Germline values: CDR1 MNHEY, CDR2 SVGAGI. J gave up 9 bases and V 6 bases, and 7 bases lay outside the gene matches. In DNA form, the CDR3 reads TGTGCCAGCAGGCCCGGACAGGGAAGTTCACCCCTCCACTTT. Translated: CASRPGQGSSPLHF.

The genes are TRBV5-1 and TRBJ2-3; weak D call: TRBD2 (6 bases). The CDR3 runs 16 residues. V lost 4 bases to trimming and J lost 5 bases, with 20 bases between them. The germline V gene encodes CDR1 SGHRS and CDR2 YFSETQ. The CDR3 protein is CASSPGFGGLGDTQYF. CDR3 coding DNA: TGCGCCAGCAGCCCGGGGTTCGGGGGACTTGGAGATACGCAGTATTTT.

The chain carries TRBV5-1 and TRBJ1-1; D may be TRBD1 (6 bases). From germline, CDR1 is SGHRS and CDR2 YFSETQ. This CDR3 is built from 15 residues. The ends were cut back, 3 bases at V and 4 bases at J, with 16 bases in the middle. Written as DNA, the CDR3 is TGCGCCAGCAGCTCCCTACAGGGACGGAGCACTGAAGCTTTCTTT. Translation: CASSSLQGRSTEAFF.

This clone came up many times. V is TRBV4-2 and J is TRBJ1-2, with D perhaps TRBD1 (5 bases). The germline V and J ends were trimmed by 3 bases and 4 bases, with 15 bases remaining between them. CDR3 length: 15 residues. In germline, CDR1 is LGHNA, CDR2 YNFKEQ. CDR3 amino acids: CASSQGRGDSYGYTF. For the CDR3, the DNA is TGTGCCAGCAGCCAGGGACGGGGGGACTCCTATGGCTACACCTTC.

The chain couples TRBV6-5 to TRBJ2-1, with D possibly matching TRBD2 (7 bases). CDR3 length: 14 residues. Trimming removed 5 bases from V and 1 base from J, with 9 bases in between. Germline V gene sequence: CDR1 MNHEY, CDR2 SVGAGI. The CDR3 protein is CASSRGGSYNEQFF. The CDR3 DNA follows: TGTGCCAGCAGTAGGGGGGGATCCTACAATGAGCAGTTCTTC.